This T cell receptor (beta chain) was sequenced during a study of somatic mutations in cytotoxic T cells in rheumatoid arthritis. Overall study context: Before any treatment began, about 30 ml EDTA peripheral blood was collected from patients right after diagnosis. Among the T-cell populations stained with V beta antibodies, some were separated by flow sorting at nearly 100% purity, including V beta1+ cells whose TCRB was sequenced. Broader study findings: A single CD8+ clone exceeded 20% of CD8+ cells in 8 of 65 patients.

As to this clone: Its target is not known.

J gave up 2 bases and V 3 bases, and 5 bases lay outside the gene matches. Germline values: CDR1 LNHNV, CDR2 YYDKDF (reference sequence). The CDR3 is 15 amino acids. Sequencing was performed with immunoSEQ multiplex PCR; in TCRdb, only in-frame clones are kept and a portion is missing. Altogether approximately 14,000 clones are present, 65% to 75% being singletons, with the ten largest covering 13% to 15%. The chain has TRBV15 and TRBJ2-7, with 9 bases fitting TRBD2. Material for sequencing was CD8+ T cells sorted from blood. This sequence originates from an adult with rheumatoid arthritis. The CDR3 DNA follows: TGTGCCACCAGCAGGCTAGCGGGATCTGCCTACGAGCAGTACTTC. This codes for CATSRLAGSAYEQYF.